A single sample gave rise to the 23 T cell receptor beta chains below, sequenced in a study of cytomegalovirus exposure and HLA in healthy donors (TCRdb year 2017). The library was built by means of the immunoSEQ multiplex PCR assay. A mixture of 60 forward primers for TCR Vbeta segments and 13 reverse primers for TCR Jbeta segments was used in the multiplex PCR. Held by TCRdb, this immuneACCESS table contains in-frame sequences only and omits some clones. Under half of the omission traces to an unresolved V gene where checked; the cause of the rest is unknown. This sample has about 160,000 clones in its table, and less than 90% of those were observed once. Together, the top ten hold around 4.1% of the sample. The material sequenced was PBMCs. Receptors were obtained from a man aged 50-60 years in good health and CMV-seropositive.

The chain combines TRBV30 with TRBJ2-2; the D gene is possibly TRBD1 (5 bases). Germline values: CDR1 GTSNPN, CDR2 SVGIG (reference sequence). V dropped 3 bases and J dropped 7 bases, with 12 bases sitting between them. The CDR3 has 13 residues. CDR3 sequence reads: CAWRWGHSGELFF. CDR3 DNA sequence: TGTGCCTGGAGGTGGGGCCACAGCGGGGAGCTGTTTTTT.

CDR3 sequence reads: CAKPDRVAGELFF. CDR3 coding DNA: TGTGCCAAGCCGGACAGGGTGGCCGGGGAGCTGTTTTTT. J is TRBJ2-2 and V is TRBV6-4, with 8 bases identical to TRBD1. The germline CDR1 and CDR2 sequences are MRHNA and SNTAGT. The CDR3 is made up of 13 amino acids. With V trimmed by 10 bases and J by 6 bases, 7 bases remained unmatched.

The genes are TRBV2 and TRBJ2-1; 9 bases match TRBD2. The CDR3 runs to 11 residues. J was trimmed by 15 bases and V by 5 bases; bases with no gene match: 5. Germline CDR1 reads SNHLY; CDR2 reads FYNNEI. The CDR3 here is CASSYSGSGFF. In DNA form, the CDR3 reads TGTGCCAGCAGTTATAGCGGGAGCGGGTTCTTC.

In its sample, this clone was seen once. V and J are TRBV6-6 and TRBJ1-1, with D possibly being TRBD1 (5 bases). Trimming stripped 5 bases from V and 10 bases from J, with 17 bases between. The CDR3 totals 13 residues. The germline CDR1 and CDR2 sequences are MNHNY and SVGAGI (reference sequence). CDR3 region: CASSDPGRDRAFF. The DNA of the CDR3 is TGTGCCAGCAGTGACCCGGGGAGGGACCGAGCTTTCTTT.

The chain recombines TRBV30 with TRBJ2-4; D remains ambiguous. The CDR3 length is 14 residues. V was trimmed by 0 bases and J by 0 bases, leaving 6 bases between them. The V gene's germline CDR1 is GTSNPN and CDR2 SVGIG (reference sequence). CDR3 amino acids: CAWSVSLAKNIQYF. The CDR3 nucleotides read TGTGCCTGGAGTGTATCTCTAGCCAAAAACATTCAGTACTTC.

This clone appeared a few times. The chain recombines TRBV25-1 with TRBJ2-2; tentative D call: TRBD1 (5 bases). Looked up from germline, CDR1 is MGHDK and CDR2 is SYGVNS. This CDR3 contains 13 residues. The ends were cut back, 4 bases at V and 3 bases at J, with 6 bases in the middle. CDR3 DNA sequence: TGTGCCAGCAGTGCAGGGCACACCGGGGAGCTGTTTTTT. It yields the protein CASSAGHTGELFF. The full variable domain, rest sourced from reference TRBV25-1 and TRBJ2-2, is EADIYQTPRYLVIGTGKKITLECSQTMGHDKMYWYQQDPGMELHLIHYSYGVNSTEKGDLSSESTVSRIRTEHFPLTLESARPSHTSQYLCASSAGHTGELFFGEGSRLTVL.

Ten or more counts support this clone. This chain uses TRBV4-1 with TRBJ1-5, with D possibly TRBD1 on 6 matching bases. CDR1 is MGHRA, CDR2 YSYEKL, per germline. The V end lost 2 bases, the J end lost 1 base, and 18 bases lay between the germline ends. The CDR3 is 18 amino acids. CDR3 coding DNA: TGCGCCAGCAGCCAAATAATGTTTTTCGACAGGAGCAATCAGCCCCAGCATTTT. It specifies CASSQIMFFDRSNQPQHF.

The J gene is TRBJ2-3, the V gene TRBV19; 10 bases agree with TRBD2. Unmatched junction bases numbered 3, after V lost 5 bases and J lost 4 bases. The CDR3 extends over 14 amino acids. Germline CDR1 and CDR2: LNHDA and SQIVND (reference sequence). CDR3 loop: CASSQRGGPDTQYF. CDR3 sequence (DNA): TGTGCCAGTAGTCAGCGGGGGGGCCCAGATACGCAGTATTTT.

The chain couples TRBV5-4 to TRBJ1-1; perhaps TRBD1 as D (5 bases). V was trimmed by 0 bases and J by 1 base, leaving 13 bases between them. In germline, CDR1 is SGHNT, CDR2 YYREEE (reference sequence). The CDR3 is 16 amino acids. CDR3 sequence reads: CASSLAWGGTNTEAFF. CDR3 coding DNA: TGTGCCAGCAGCTTGGCCTGGGGGGGTACGAACACTGAAGCTTTCTTT.

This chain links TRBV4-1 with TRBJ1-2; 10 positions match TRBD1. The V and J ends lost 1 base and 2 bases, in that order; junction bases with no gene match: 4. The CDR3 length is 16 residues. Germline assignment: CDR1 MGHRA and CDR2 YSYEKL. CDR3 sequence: CASSQVEGQGNYGYTF. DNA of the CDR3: TGCGCCAGCAGCCAAGTTGAGGGACAGGGGAACTATGGCTACACCTTC.

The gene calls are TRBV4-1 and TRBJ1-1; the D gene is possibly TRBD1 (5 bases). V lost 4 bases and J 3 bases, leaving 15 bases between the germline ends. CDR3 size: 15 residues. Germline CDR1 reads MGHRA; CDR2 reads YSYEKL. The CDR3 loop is CASSPGVGADTEAFF. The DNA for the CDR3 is TGCGCCAGCAGCCCCGGTGTAGGGGCCGACACTGAAGCTTTCTTT.

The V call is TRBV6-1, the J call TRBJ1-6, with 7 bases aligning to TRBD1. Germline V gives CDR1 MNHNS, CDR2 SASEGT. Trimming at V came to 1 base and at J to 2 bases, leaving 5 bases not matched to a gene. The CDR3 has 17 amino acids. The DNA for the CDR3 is TGTGCCAGCAGTGAAGACCGCAGGGGGACCTATAATTCACCCCTCCACTTT. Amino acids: CASSEDRRGTYNSPLHF.

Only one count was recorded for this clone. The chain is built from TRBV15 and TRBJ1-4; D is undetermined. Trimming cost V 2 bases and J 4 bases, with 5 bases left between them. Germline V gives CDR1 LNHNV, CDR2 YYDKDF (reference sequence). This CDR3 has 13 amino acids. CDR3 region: CATSRQYNEKLFF. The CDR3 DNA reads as TGTGCCACCAGCAGACAGTATAATGAAAAACTGTTTTTT.

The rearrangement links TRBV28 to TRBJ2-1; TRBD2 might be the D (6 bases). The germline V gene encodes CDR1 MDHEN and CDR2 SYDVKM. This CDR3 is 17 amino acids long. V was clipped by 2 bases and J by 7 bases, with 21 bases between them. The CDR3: CASSLPGLRPRGNEQFF. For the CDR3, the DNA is TGTGCCAGCAGTTTACCGGGACTTAGGCCCCGTGGAAATGAGCAGTTCTTC. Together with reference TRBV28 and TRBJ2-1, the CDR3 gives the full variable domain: DVKVTQSSRYLVKRTGEKVFLECVQDMDHENMFWYRQDPGLGLRLIYFSYDVKMKEKGDIPEGYSVSREKKERFSLILESASTNQTSMYLCASSLPGLRPRGNEQFFGPGTRLTVL.

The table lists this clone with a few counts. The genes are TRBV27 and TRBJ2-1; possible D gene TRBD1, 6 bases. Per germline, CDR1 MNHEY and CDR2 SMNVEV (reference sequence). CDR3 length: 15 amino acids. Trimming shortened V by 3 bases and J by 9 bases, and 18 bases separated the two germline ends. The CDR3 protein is CASSFQGFQSGEQFF. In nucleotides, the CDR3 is TGTGCCAGCAGTTTTCAGGGGTTCCAATCTGGTGAGCAGTTCTTC.

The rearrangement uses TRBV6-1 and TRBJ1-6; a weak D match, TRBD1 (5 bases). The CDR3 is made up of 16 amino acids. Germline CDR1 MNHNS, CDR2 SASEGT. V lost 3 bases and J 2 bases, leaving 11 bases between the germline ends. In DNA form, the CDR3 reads TGTGCCAGCAGTGACCTAGGGGCTACCTATAATTCACCCCTCCACTTT. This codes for CASSDLGATYNSPLHF.

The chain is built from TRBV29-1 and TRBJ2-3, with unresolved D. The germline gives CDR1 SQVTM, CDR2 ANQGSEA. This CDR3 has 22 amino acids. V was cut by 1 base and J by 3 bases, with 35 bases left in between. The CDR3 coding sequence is TGCAGCGTTGAAGTAGACCTGAGCGCCGCAATCTATAGCCCTCGACTGACAGATACGCAGTATTTT. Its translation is CSVEVDLSAAIYSPRLTDTQYF.

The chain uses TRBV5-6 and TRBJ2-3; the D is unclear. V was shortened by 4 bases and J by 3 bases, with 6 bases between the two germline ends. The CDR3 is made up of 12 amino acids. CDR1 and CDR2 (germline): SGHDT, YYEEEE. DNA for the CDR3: TGTGCCAGCAGCACCACAACAGATACGCAGTATTTT. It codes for CASSTTTDTQYF.

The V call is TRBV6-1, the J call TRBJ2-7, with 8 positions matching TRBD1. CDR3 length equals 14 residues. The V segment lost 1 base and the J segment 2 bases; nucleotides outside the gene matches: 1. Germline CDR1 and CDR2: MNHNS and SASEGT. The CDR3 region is CASSEGTGPYEQYF. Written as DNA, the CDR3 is TGTGCCAGCAGTGAAGGGACAGGGCCCTACGAGCAGTACTTC.

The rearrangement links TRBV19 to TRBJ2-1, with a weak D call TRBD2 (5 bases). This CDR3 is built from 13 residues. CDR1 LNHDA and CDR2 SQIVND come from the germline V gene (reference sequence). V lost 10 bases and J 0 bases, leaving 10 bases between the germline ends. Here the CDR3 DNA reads TGTGCCACCGGGGAGAGCTCCTACAATGAGCAGTTCTTC. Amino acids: CATGESSYNEQFF.

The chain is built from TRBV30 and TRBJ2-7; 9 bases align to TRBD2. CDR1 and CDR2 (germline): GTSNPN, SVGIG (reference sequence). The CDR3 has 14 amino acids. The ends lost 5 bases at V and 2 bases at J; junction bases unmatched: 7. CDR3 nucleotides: TGTGCCTGGGGTGGGGCGGGAGGGCCCTACGAGCAGTACTTC. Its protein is CAWGGAGGPYEQYF.

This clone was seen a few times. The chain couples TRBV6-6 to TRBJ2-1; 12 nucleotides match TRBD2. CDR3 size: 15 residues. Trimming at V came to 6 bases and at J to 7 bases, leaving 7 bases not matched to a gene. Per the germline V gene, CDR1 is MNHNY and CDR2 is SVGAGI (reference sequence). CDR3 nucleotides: TGTGCCAGCAGCCTGACTAGCGGGAGTTGGAATGAGCAGTTCTTC. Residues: CASSLTSGSWNEQFF.

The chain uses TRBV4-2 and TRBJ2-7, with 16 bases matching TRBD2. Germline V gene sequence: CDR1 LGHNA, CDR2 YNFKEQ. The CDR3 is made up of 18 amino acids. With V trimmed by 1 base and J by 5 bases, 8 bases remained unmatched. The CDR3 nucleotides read TGTGCCAGCAGCCAAGGTATTGGGACTAGCGGGGGGGCCAACGAGCAGTACTTC. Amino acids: CASSQGIGTSGGANEQYF.